The clone carrying this TCR beta chain was recorded once. This record belongs to a study of cytomegalovirus exposure and HLA in healthy donors. PCR amplification relied on 60 Vbeta primers (plus 13 Jbeta primers). Generated by immunoSEQ multiplex PCR, the TCRdb table keeps only in-frame clones and is missing some. This table has about 130,000 clones, over 75% appearing once. The V and J ends lost 4 bases and 5 bases respectively, with 17 bases between them. The germline CDR1 and CDR2 sequences are SEHNR and FQNEAQ (reference sequence). CDR3 length: 15 amino acids. This clonotype was sampled from a man aged 50 to 59 in good health and CMV-seronegative. Sequencing used PBMCs. The rearrangement joins TRBV7-9 to TRBJ1-2; D gene ambiguous. CDR3 region: CASSSPASTIYGYTF. CDR3 DNA: TGTGCCAGCAGCTCGCCCGCTTCAACAATATATGGCTACACCTTC.